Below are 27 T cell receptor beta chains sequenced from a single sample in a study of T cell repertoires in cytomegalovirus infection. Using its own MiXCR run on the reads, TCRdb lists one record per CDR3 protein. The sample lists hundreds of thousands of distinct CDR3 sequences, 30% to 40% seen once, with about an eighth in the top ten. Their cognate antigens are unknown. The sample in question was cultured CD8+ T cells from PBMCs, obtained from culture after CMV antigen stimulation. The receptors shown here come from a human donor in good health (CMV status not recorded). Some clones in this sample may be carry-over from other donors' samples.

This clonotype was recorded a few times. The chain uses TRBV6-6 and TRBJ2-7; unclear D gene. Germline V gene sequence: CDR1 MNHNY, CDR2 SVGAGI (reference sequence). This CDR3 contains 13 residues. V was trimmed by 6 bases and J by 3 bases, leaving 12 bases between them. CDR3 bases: TGTGCCAGCAGCACCGGGCCCTACTACGAGCAGTACGTC. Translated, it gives CASSTGPYYEQYV.

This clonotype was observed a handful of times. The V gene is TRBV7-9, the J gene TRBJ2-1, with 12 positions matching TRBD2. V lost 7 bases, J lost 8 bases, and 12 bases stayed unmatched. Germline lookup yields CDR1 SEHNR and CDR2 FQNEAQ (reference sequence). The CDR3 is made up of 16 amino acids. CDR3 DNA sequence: TGTGCCAGCACCCCGGCCCCTAGCGGGGGGGCCTATGAGCAGTTCTTC. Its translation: CASTPAPSGGAYEQFF.

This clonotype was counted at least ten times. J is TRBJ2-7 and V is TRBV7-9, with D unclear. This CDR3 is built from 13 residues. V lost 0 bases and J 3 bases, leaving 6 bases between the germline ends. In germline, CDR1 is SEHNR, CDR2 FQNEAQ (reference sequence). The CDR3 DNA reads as TGTGCCAGCAGCTTAGCGCAACACTACGAGCAGTACTTC. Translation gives CASSLAQHYEQYF.

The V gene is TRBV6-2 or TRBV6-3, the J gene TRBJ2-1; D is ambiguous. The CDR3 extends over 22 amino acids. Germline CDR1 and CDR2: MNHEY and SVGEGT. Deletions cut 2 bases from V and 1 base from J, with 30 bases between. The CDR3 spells CASSYVVRPPKRTFSSYNEQFF. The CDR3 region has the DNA TGTGCCAGCAGTTACGTGGTGCGTCCCCCCAAAAGGACCTTCTCTTCCTACAATGAGCAGTTCTTC.

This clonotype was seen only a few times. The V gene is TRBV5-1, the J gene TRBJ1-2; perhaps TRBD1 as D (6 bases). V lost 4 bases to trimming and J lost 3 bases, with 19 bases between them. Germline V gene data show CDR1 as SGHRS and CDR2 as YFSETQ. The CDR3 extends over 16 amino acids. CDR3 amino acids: CASSLRQDNTDYGYTF. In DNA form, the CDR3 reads TGCGCCAGCAGCCTAAGACAGGATAATACGGACTATGGCTACACCTTC.

DNA for the CDR3: TGTGCCAGCAGCTTAGATGGGCAGTTCTATGGCTACACCTTC. Encoded protein: CASSLDGQFYGYTF. The J gene is TRBJ1-2, the V gene TRBV7-9; the D is unclear. The CDR3 loop spans 14 amino acids. V lost 1 base and J 4 bases, leaving 10 bases between the germline ends. CDR1 SEHNR and CDR2 FQNEAQ come from the germline V gene (reference sequence).

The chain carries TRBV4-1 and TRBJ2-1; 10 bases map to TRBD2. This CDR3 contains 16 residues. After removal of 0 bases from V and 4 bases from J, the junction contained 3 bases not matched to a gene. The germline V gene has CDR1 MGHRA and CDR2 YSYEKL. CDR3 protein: CASSQEAAGGYNEQFF. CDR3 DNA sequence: TGCGCCAGCAGCCAAGAAGCAGCGGGGGGGTACAATGAGCAGTTCTTC.

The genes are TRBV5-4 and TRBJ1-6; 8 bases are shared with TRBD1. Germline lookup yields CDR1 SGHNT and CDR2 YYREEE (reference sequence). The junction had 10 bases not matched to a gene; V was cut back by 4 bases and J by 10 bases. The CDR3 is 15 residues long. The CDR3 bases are TGTGCCAGCAGCACCGGACAGGGCCTTGGGTCACCCCTCCACTTT. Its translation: CASSTGQGLGSPLHF.

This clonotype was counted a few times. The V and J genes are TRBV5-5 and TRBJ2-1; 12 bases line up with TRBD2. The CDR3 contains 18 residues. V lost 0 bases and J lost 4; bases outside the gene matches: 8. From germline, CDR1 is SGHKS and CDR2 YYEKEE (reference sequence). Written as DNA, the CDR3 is TGTGCCAGCAGCTTGGTTTTTCTAGCGGGGGGGAGATACAATGAGCAGTTCTTC. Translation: CASSLVFLAGGRYNEQFF.

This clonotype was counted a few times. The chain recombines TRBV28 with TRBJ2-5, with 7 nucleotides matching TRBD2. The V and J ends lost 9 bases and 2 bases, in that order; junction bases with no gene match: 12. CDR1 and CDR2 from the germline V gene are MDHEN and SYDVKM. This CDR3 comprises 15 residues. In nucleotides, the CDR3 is TGTGCCAGTCGGGAGGTAGGGATAGGACAAGAGACCCAGTACTTC. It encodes CASREVGIGQETQYF.

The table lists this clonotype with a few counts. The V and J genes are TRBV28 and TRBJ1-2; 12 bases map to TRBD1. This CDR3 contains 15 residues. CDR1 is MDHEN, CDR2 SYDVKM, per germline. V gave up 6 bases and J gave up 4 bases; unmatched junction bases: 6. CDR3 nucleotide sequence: TGTGCCAGCAGAGTGGGACAGGGGGCGGGCTATGGCTACACCTTC. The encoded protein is CASRVGQGAGYGYTF.

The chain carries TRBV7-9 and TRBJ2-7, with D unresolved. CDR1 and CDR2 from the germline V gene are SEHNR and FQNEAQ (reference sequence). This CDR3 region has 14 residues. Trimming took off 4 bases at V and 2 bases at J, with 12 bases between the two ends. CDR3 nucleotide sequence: TGTGCCAGCAGCTCCAGTCTAAAGGCCTACGAGCAGTACTTC. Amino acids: CASSSSLKAYEQYF. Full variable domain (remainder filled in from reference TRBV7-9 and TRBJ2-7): DTGVSQNPRHKITKRGQNVTFRCDPISEHNRLYWYRQTLGQGPEFLTYFQNEAQLEKSRLLSDRFSAERPKGSFSTLEIQRTEQGDSAMYLCASSSSLKAYEQYFGPGTRLTVT.

The DNA of the CDR3 is TGTGCTAGTGGTTTAGGGGGCAAAGGGGAGCAGTACTTC. This codes for CASGLGGKGEQYF. The V and J genes are TRBV12-5 and TRBJ2-7, with 7 bases aligning to TRBD1. Unmatched junction bases numbered 6, after V lost 3 bases and J lost 7 bases. CDR1 is LGHNT and CDR2 is FRNRAP in the germline V gene. The CDR3 is made up of 13 amino acids.

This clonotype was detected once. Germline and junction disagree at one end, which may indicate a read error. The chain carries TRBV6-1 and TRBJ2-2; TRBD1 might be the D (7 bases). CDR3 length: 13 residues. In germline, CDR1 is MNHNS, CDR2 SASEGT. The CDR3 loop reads CVSKEGAGGELFF. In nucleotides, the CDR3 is TGTGTCAGCAAGGAGGGGGCGGGCGGGGAGCTGTTTTTT.

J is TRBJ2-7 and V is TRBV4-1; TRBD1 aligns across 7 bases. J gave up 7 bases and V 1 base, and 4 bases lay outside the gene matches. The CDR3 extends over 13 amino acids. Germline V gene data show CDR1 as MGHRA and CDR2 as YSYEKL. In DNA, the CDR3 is TGCGCCAGCAGCCAAGCTACAGGGGAAGAGCAGTACTTC. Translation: CASSQATGEEQYF.

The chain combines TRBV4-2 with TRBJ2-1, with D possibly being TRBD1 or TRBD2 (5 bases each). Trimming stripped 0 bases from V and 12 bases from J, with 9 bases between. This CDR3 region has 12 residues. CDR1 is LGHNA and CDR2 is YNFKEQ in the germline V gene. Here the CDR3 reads CASSQEWDGQFF. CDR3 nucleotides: TGTGCCAGCAGCCAAGAGTGGGACGGGCAGTTCTTC.

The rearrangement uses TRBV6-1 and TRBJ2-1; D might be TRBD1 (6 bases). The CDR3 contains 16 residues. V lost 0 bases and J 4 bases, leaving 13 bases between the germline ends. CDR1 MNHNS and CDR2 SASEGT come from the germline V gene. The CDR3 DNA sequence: TGTGCCAGCAGTGAAGCGTTTGACAGGTTTTACAATGAGCAGTTCTTC. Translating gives CASSEAFDRFYNEQFF.

The CDR3 is CASTPRVTSLNTEAFF. CDR3 nucleotide sequence: TGCGCCAGCACCCCCCGGGTGACCAGCCTGAACACTGAAGCTTTCTTT. This chain uses TRBV4-1 with TRBJ1-1; D not resolved. Trimming shortened V by 7 bases and J by 0 bases, and 18 bases separated the two germline ends. Per the germline V gene, CDR1 is MGHRA and CDR2 is YSYEKL. The CDR3 has 16 amino acids.

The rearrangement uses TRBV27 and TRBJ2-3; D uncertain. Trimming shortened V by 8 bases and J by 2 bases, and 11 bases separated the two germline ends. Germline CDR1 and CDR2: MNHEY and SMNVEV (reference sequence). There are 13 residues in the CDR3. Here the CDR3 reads CASSWALTDTQYF. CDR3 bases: TGTGCCAGCTCGTGGGCCCTCACAGATACGCAGTATTTT.

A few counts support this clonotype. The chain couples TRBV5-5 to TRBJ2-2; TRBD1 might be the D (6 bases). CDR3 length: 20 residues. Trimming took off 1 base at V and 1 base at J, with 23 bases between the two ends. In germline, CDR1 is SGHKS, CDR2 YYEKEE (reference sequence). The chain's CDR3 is CASSLRSLLGAAMNTGELFF. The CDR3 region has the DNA TGTGCCAGCAGCTTGAGGTCGTTGTTGGGGGCTGCCATGAACACCGGGGAGCTGTTTTTT.

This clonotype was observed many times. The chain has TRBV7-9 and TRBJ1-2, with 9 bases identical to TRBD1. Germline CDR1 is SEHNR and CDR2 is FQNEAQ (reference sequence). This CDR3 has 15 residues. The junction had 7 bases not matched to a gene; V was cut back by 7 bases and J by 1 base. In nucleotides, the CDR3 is TGTGCCAGCAACTCCGGACAGGGGAATAACTATGGCTACACCTTC. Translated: CASNSGQGNNYGYTF. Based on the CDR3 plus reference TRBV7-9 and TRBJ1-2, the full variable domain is DTGVSQNPRHKITKRGQNVTFRCDPISEHNRLYWYRQTLGQGPEFLTYFQNEAQLEKSRLLSDRFSAERPKGSFSTLEIQRTEQGDSAMYLCASNSGQGNNYGYTFGSGTRLTVV.

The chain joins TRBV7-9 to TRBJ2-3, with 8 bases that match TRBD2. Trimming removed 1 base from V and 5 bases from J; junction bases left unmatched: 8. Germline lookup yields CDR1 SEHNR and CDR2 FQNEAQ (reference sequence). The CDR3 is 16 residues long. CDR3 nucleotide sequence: TGTGCCAGCAGCTTAGACGGGGGGGCCAGCGGAGATACGCAGTATTTT. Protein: CASSLDGGASGDTQYF.

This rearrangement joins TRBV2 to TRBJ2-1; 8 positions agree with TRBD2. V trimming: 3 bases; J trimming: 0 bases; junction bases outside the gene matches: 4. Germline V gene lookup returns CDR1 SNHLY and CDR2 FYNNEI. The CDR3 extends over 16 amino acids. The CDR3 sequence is CASSDGRAGSYNEQFF. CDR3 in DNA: TGTGCCAGCAGTGACGGGAGGGCCGGCTCCTACAATGAGCAGTTCTTC.

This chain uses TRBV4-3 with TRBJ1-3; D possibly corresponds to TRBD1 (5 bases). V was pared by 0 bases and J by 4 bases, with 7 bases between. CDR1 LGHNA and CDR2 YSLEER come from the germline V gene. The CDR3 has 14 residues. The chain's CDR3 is CASSQDPGGNTIYF. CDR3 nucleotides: TGCGCCAGCAGCCAAGATCCAGGGGGAAACACCATATATTTT.

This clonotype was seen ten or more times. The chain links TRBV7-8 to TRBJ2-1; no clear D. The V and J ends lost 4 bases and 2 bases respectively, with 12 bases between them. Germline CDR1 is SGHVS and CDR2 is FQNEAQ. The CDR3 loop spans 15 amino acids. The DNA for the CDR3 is TGTGCCAGCAGCTGGAACCTTCAACCCTACAATGAGCAGTTCTTC. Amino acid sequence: CASSWNLQPYNEQFF.

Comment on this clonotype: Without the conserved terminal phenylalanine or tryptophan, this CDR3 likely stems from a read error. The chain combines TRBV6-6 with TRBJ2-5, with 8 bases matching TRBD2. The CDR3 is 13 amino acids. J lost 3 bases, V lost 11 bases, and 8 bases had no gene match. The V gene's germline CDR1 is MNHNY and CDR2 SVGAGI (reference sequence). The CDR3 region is CAPGRGREETQYL. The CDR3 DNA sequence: TGTGCCCCCGGGAGGGGACGGGAAGAGACCCAGTACCTC.

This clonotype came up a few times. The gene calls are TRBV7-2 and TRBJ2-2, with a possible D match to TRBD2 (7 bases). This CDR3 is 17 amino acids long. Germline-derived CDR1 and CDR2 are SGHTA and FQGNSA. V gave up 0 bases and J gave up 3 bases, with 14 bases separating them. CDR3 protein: CASSLARGGRDTGELFF. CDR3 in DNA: TGTGCCAGCAGCTTAGCTAGGGGGGGCAGGGACACCGGGGAGCTGTTTTTT.